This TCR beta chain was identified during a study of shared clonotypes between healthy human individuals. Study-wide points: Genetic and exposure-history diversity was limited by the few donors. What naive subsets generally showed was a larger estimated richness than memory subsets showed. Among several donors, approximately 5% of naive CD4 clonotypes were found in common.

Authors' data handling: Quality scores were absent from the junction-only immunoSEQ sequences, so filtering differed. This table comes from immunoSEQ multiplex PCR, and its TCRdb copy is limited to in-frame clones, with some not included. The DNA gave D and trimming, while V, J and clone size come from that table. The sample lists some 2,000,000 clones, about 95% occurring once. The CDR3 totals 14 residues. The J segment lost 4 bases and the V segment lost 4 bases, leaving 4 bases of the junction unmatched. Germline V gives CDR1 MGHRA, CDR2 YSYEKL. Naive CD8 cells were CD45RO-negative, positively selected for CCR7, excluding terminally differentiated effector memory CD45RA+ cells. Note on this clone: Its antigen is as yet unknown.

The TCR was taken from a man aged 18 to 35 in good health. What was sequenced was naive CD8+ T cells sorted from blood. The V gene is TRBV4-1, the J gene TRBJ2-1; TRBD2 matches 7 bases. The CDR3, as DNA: TGCGCCAGCAGCCTTCAGGGAGGGTACAATGAGCAGTTCTTC. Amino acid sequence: CASSLQGGYNEQFF.